The 14 T cell receptor beta chains below come from one sample, sequenced in a study of Graves' ophthalmopathy and Graves' hyperthyroidism. Beta-chain TCR CDR3 regions were amplified from RNA transcripts. The first-round RT-PCR employed HTBI primers together with the Qiagen OneStep RT-PCR kit. A multiplex PCR was then performed as the second round. TCRdb ran MiXCR on the multiplex PCR reads and lists one entry per CDR3 protein. The sample gives about 590,000 distinct CDR3 sequences, less than 45% of which show up once; about 4% is in the top ten. Input material: peripheral blood or thyroid tissue (not recorded which). These receptors were obtained from an adult man with Graves' hyperthyroidism.

The sample holds one count of this clonotype. A read error may produce the germline difference seen at one junction end. CDR3 in amino acids: CAISDSDGAQIRNQPQHF. Written as DNA, the CDR3 is TGTGCCATCAGTGATTCGGACGGGGCCCAGATTCGCAATCAACCCCAGCATTTT. This chain connects TRBV10-3 to TRBJ1-5; possible D gene TRBD1, 5 bases. The germline gives CDR1 ENHRY, CDR2 SYGVKD. CDR3 length equals 18 residues.

Here the CDR3 reads CASSSPQGQGANEKLFF. In DNA form, the CDR3 reads TGTGCCAGCAGCTCCCCCCAAGGACAGGGGGCTAATGAAAAACTGTTTTTT. This rearrangement joins TRBV7-3 to TRBJ1-4; 10 nucleotides line up with TRBD1. The CDR3 spans 17 residues. The germline V gene has CDR1 SGHTA and CDR2 FQGTGA. V shed 4 bases, J shed 3 bases, and the junction held 8 bases outside the gene matches.

This clonotype was counted ten times or more. The CDR3 protein is CASSPGLAGDYEQYF. For the CDR3, the DNA is TGTGCCAGCAGCCCGGGACTAGCGGGAGACTACGAGCAGTACTTC. The V gene is TRBV5-6, the J gene TRBJ2-7; 14 bases fit TRBD2. CDR1 and CDR2 (germline): SGHDT, YYEEEE. This CDR3 comprises 15 residues. The junction had 3 bases not matched to a gene; V was cut back by 4 bases and J by 3 bases.

The gene calls are TRBV24-1 and TRBJ2-7; a weak D match, TRBD2 (6 bases). The ends were cut back, 5 bases at V and 3 bases at J, with 10 bases in the middle. From germline, CDR1 is KGHDR and CDR2 SFDVKD. The CDR3 covers 13 residues. This CDR3 reads CATSVEGRYEQYF. In DNA, the CDR3 is TGTGCCACCAGTGTGGAGGGTCGCTACGAGCAGTACTTC.

The chain uses TRBV29-1 and TRBJ1-4, with no clear D. The CDR3 runs to 13 residues. The ends were cut back, 2 bases at V and 0 bases at J, with 4 bases in the middle. CDR1 SQVTM and CDR2 ANQGSEA come from the germline V gene. CDR3 sequence (DNA): TGCAGCGTTGAAACGGCAACTAATGAAAAACTGTTTTTT. It is translated as CSVETATNEKLFF.

This clonotype has ten or more counts. The V call is TRBV4-1, the J call TRBJ2-7; tentatively, D is TRBD1 (6 bases). From germline, CDR1 is MGHRA and CDR2 YSYEKL. Trimming took 4 bases from V and 3 from J, leaving 13 bases between them. The CDR3 totals 14 residues. The chain's CDR3 is CASSPDQGFYEQYF. CDR3 nucleotide sequence: TGCGCCAGCAGCCCTGACCAGGGGTTCTACGAGCAGTACTTC.

In its sample, this clonotype was seen many times. The chain links TRBV4-1 to TRBJ2-7; D unclear. CDR1 and CDR2 from the germline V gene are MGHRA and YSYEKL. Trimming removed 4 bases from V and 1 base from J, with 11 bases in between. The CDR3 totals 14 residues. CDR3: CASSPHKSSYEQYF. CDR3 coding DNA: TGCGCCAGCAGCCCCCACAAGTCTTCCTACGAGCAGTACTTC.

This clonotype was detected only a few times. V usage is TRBV4-2 and J usage is TRBJ2-3; a possible D gene is TRBD2 (6 bases). This CDR3 spans 16 amino acids. V was trimmed by 1 base and J by 1 base, leaving 12 bases between them. CDR1 and CDR2 (germline): LGHNA, YNFKEQ. CDR3 region: CASSQVDGSGTDTQYF. CDR3 coding DNA: TGTGCCAGCAGCCAAGTGGACGGGAGTGGCACAGATACGCAGTATTTT.

V gene TRBV20-1 combines with J gene TRBJ2-5; 12 nucleotides match TRBD2. V lost 3 bases and J lost 5; bases outside the gene matches: 4. Germline V lookup: CDR1 DFQATT, CDR2 SNEGSKA (reference sequence). The CDR3 is made up of 14 amino acids. The chain's CDR3 is CSARSSGRAETQYF. CDR3 nucleotides: TGCAGTGCTAGGTCTAGCGGGAGGGCCGAGACCCAGTACTTC.

The gene calls are TRBV7-2 and TRBJ2-5; 10 positions agree with TRBD1. This CDR3 contains 13 residues. The junction had 4 bases not matched to a gene; V was cut back by 2 bases and J by 10 bases. The germline V gene has CDR1 SGHTA and CDR2 FQGNSA. The CDR3 coding sequence is TGTGCCAGCAGCTTAAGGGGGACAGGGGACCAGTACTTC. This translates into CASSLRGTGDQYF.

To note about this clonotype: A much larger clone is a single base away; this may be a read error. The chain has TRBV7-6 and TRBJ1-4; D gene uncertain. V lost 1 base to trimming and J lost 7 bases, with 7 bases between them. Germline V lookup: CDR1 SGHVS, CDR2 FNYEAQ. The length of the CDR3 is 13 residues. The CDR3 loop reads CASSLGLSEKLFF. Written as DNA, the CDR3 is TGTGCCAGCAGCTTAGGTCTTAGTGAAAAACTGTTTTTT.

Turning to this clonotype: A much larger clone is a single base away; this may be a read error. CDR3 DNA: TGTGCCAGCAGCGTCATCGGGGGGAACTCCTATGGCTACGCCTTC. It specifies CASSVIGGNSYGYAF. The rearrangement links TRBV7-2 to TRBJ1-2; TRBD1 might be the D (5 bases). CDR1 is SGHTA, CDR2 FQGNSA, per germline. The CDR3 runs 15 residues.

Regarding this clonotype: With a much larger clone just one base away, this may be a read error. This chain links TRBV10-3 with TRBJ1-1, with a weak D call TRBD1 (5 bases). The germline gives CDR1 ENHRY, CDR2 SYGVKD. Trimming took 10 bases from V and 12 from J, leaving 27 bases between them. CDR3 length: 14 residues. The CDR3 loop reads CASRERAQQVPPFF. The CDR3 DNA reads TGTGCCAGCAGGGAACGAGCCCAACAGGTACCTCCTTTCTTT.

This clonotype was observed at least ten times. The rearrangement joins TRBV11-3 to TRBJ2-2; 7 bases align to TRBD1. J lost 4 bases, V lost 4 bases, and 9 bases had no gene match. The CDR3 runs 16 residues. Germline CDR1 and CDR2: SGHNT and YENEEA. CDR3 region: CASSSRQGDGTGELFF. In nucleotides, the CDR3 is TGTGCCAGCAGCTCAAGACAGGGAGACGGCACCGGGGAGCTGTTTTTT.